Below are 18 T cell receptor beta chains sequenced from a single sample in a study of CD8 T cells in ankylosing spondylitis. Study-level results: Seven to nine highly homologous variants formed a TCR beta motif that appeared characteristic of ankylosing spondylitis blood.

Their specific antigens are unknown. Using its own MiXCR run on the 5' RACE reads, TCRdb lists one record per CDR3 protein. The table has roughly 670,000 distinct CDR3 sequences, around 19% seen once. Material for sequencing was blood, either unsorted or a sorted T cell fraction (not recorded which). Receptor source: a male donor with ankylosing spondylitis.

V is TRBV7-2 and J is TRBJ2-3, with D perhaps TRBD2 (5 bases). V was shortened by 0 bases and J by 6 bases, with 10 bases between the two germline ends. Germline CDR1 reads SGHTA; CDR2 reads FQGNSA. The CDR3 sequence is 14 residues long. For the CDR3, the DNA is TGTGCCAGCAGCTTAGCGCTGCGGGTGGATACGCAGTATTTT. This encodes CASSLALRVDTQYF.

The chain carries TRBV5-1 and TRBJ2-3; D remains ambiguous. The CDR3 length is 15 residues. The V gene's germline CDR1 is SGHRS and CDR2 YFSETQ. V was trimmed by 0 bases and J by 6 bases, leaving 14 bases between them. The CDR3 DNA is TGCGCCAGCAGCTTGGACGTCCCCTTAGTGGATACGCAGTATTTT. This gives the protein CASSLDVPLVDTQYF.

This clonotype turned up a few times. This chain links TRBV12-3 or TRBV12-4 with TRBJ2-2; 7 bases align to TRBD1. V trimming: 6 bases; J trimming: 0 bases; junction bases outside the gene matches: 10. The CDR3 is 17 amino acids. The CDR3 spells CASSTTGTDANTGELFF. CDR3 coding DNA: TGTGCCAGCAGCACTACCGGGACAGACGCGAACACCGGGGAGCTGTTTTTT.

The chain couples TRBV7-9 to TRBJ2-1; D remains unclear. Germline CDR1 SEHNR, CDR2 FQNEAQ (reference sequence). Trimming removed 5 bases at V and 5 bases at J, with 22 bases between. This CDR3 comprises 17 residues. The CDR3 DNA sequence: TGTGCCAGCAGCCCCTCATACGGGTTTGCCCCGAACAATGAGCAGTTCTTC. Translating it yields CASSPSYGFAPNNEQFF. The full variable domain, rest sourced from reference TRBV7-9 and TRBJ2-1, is DTGVSQNPRHKITKRGQNVTFRCDPISEHNRLYWYRQTLGQGPEFLTYFQNEAQLEKSRLLSDRFSAERPKGSFSTLEIQRTEQGDSAMYLCASSPSYGFAPNNEQFFGPGTRLTVL.

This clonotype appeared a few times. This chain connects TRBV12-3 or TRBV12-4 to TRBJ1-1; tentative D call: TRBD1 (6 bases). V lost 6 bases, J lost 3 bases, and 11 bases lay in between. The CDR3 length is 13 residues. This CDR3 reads CASSESGDTEAFF. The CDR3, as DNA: TGTGCCAGCAGCGAATCAGGGGACACTGAAGCTTTCTTT.

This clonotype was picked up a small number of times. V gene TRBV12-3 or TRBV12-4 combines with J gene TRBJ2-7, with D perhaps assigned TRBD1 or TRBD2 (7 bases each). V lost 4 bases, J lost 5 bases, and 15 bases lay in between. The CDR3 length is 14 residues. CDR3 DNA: TGTGCCAGCAGTTACGGCAGGGGGGGCCACGAGCAGTACTTC. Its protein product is CASSYGRGGHEQYF.

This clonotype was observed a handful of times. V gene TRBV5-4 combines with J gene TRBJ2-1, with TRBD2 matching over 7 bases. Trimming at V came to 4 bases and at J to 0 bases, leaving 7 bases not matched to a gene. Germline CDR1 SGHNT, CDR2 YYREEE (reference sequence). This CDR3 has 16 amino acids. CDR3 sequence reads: CASSPGGTNSYNEQFF. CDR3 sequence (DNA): TGTGCCAGCAGCCCCGGGGGGACTAACTCCTACAATGAGCAGTTCTTC.

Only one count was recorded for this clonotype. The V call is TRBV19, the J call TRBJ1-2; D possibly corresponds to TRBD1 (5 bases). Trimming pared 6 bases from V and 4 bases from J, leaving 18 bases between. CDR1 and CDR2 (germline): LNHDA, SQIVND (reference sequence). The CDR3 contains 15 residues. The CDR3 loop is CASSPPGRTIYGYTF. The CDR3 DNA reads TGTGCCAGTAGCCCCCCGGGACGGACGATCTATGGCTACACCTTC.

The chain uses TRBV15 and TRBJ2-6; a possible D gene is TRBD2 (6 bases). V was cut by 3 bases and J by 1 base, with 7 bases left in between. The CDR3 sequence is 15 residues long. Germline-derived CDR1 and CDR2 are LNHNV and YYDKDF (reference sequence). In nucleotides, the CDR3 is TGTGCCACCAGCAGCGGGGGTTCTGGGGCCAACGTCCTGACTTTC. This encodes CATSSGGSGANVLTF.

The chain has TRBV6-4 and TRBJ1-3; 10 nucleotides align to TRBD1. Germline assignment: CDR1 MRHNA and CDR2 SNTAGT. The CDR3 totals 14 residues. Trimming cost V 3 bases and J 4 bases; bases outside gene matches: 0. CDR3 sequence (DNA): TGTGCCAGCAGTGAGGACAGGGGGGGAAACACCATATATTTT. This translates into CASSEDRGGNTIYF.

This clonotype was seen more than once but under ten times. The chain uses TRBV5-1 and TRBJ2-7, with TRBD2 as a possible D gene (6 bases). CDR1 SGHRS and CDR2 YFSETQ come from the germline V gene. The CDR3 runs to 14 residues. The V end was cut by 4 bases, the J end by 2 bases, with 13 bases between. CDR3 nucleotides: TGCGCCAGCAGCCCGGGACTTACTACCTACGAGCAGTACTTC. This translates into CASSPGLTTYEQYF.

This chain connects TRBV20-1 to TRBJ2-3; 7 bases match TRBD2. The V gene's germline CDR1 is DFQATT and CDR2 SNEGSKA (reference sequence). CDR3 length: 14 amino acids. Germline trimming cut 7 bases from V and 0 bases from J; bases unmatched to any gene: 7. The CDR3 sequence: CSGLAETSTDTQYF. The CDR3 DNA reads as TGCAGTGGTCTAGCGGAGACGAGCACAGATACGCAGTATTTT.

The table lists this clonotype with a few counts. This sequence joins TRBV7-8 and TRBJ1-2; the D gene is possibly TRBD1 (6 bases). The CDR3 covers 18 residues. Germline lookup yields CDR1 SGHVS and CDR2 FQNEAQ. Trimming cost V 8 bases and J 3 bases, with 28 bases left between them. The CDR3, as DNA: TGTGCCAGCCATCCCCTAAACTTAGTCGGGGGCGCTGACTATGGCTACACCTTC. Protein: CASHPLNLVGGADYGYTF.

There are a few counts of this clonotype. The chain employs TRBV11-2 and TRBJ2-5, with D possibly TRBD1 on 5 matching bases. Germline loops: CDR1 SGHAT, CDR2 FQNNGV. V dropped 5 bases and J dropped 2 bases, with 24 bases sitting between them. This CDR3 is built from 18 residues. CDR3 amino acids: CASSQGGPRVLGQETQYF. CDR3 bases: TGTGCCAGCAGCCAGGGCGGCCCACGGGTATTGGGGCAAGAGACCCAGTACTTC.

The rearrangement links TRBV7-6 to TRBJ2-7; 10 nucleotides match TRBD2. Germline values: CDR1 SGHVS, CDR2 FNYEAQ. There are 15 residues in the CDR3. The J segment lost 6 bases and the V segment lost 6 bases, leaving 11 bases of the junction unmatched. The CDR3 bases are TGTGCCAGCAGTCCCCAGTCCCTAGCGGGAGTCGAGCAGTACTTC. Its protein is CASSPQSLAGVEQYF.

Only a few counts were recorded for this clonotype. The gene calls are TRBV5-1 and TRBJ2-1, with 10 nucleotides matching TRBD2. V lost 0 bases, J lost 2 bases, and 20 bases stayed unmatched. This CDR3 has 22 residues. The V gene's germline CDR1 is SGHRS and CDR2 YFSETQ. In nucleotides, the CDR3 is TGCGCCAGCAGCTTGGCGAGAATCAAGGAAGCAGAGCGGGGGGGCGCCTACAATGAGCAGTTCTTC. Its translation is CASSLARIKEAERGGAYNEQFF.

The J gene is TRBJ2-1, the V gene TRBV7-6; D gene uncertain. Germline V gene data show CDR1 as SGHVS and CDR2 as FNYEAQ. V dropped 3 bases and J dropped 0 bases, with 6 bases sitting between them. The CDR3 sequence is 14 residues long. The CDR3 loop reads CASSFSVSYNEQFF. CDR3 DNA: TGTGCCAGCAGCTTTTCTGTCTCCTACAATGAGCAGTTCTTC.

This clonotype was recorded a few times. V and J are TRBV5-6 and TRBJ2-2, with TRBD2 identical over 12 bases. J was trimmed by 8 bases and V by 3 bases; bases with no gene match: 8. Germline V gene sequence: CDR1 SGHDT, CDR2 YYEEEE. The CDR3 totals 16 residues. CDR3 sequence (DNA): TGTGCCAGCAGCTGGGGACTAGCGGGCCTTAAGGGGGAGCTGTTTTTT. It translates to CASSWGLAGLKGELFF.